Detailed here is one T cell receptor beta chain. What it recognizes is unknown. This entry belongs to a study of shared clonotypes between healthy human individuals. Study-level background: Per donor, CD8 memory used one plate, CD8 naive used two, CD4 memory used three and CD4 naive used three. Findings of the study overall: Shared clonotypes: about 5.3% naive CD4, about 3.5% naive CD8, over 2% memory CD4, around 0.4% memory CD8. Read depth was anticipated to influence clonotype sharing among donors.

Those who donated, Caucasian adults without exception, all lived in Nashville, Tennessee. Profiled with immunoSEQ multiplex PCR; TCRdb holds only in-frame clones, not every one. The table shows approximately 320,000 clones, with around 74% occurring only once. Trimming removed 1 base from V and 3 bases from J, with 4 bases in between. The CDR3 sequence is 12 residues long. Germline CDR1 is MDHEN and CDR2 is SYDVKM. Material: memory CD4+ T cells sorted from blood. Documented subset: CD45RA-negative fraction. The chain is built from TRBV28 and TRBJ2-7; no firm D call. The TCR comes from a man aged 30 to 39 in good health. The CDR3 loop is CASSLLGYEQYF. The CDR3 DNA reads TGTGCCAGCAGTTTATTGGGCTACGAGCAGTACTTC.